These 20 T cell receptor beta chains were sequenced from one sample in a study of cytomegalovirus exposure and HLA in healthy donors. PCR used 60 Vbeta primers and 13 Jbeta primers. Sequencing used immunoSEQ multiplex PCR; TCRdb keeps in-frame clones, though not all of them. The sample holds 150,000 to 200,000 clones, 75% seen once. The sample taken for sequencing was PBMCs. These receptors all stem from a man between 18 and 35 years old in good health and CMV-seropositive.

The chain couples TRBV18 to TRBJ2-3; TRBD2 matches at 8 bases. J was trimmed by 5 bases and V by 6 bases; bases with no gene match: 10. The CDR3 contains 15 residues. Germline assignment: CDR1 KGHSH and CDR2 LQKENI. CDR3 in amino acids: CASSPLAGLKDTQYF. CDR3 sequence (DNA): TGTGCCAGCTCCCCGTTAGCGGGACTGAAAGATACGCAGTATTTT.

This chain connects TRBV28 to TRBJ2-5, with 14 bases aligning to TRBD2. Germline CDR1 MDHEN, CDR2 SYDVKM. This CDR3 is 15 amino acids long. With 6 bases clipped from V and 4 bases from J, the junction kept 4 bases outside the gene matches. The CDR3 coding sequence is TGTGCCAGCAGGACTAGCGGGAGGGCCGTAGAGACCCAGTACTTC. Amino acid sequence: CASRTSGRAVETQYF.

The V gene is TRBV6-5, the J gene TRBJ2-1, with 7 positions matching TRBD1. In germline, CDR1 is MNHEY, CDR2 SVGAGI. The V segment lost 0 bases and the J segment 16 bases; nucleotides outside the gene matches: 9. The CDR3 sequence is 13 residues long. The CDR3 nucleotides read TGTGCCAGCAGTTACTCTTCTTCGACAGGGTACTTCTTC. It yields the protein CASSYSSSTGYFF.

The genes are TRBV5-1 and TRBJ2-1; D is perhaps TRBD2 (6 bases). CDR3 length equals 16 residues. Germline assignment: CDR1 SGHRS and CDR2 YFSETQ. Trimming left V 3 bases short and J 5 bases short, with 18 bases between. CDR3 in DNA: TGCGCCAGCAGCTCAATCCCCGGGCGGACTAACAATGAGCAGTTCTTC. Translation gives CASSSIPGRTNNEQFF.

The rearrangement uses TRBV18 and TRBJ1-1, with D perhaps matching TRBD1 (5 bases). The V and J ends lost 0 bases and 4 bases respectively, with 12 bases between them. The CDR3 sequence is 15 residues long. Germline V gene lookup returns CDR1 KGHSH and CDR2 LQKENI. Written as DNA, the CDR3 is TGTGCCAGCTCACCACCGGCAGGGTCGGGCACTGAAGCTTTCTTT. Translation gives CASSPPAGSGTEAFF.

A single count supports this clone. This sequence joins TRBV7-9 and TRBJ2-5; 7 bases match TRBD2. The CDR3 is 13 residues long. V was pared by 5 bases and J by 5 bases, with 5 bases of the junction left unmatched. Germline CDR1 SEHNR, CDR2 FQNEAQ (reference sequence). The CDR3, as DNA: TGTGCCAGCAGCACAGGACTAGTCGAGACCCAGTACTTC. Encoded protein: CASSTGLVETQYF.

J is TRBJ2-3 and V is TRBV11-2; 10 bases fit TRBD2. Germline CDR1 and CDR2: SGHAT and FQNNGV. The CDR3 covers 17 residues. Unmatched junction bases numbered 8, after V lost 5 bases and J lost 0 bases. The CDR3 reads CASSPLGLAASTDTQYF. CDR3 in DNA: TGTGCCAGCAGCCCCCTTGGACTAGCGGCGAGCACAGATACGCAGTATTTT. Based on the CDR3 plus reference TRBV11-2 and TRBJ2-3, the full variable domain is EAGVAQSPRYKIIEKRQSVAFWCNPISGHATLYWYQQILGQGPKLLIQFQNNGVVDDSQLPKDRFSAERLKGVDSTLKIQPAKLEDSAVYLCASSPLGLAASTDTQYFGPGTRLTVL.

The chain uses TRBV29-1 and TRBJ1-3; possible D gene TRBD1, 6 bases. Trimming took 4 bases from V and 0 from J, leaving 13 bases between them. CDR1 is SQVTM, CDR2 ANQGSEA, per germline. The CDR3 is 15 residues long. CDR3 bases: TGCAGCGTTGTTTCGGGACAACTCTCTGGAAACACCATATATTTT. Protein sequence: CSVVSGQLSGNTIYF. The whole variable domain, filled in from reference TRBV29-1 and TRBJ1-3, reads SAVISQKPSRDICQRGTSLTIQCQVDSQVTMMFWYRQQPGQSLTLIATANQGSEATYESGFVIDKFPISRPNLTFSTLTVSNMSPEDSSIYLCSVVSGQLSGNTIYFGEGSWLTVV.

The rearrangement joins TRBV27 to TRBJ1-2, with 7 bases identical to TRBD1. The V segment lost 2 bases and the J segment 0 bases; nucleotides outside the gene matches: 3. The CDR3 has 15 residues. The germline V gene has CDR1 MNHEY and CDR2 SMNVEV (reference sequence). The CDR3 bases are TGTGCCAGCAGTTTAACGGGACAGCCTAACTATGGCTACACCTTC. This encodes CASSLTGQPNYGYTF.

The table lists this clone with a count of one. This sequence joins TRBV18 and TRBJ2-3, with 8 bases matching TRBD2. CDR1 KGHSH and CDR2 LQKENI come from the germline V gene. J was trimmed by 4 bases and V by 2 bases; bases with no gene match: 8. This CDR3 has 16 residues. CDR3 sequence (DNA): TGTGCCAGCTCACCAGGAGTGCTAGCGGGTCCAGATACGCAGTATTTT. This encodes CASSPGVLAGPDTQYF.

CDR3 region: CAWSGVGGAFF. The DNA of the CDR3 is TGTGCCTGGAGTGGTGTAGGGGGAGCTTTCTTT. V is TRBV30 and J is TRBJ1-1; D may be TRBD1 (6 bases). CDR3 length: 11 residues. Trimming left V 1 base short and J 10 bases short, with 10 bases between. Germline V lookup: CDR1 GTSNPN, CDR2 SVGIG (reference sequence).

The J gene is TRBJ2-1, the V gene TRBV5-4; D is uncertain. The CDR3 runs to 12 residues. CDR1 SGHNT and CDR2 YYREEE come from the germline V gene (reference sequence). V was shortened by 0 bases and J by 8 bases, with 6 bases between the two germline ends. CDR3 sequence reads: CASSLDFYEQFF. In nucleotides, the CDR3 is TGTGCCAGCAGCTTGGATTTCTATGAGCAGTTCTTC. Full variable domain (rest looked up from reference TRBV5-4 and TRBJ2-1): ETGVTQSPTHLIKTRGQQVTLRCSSQSGHNTVSWYQQALGQGPQFIFQYYREEENGRGNFPPRFSGLQFPNYSSELNVNALELDDSALYLCASSLDFYEQFFGPGTRLTVL.

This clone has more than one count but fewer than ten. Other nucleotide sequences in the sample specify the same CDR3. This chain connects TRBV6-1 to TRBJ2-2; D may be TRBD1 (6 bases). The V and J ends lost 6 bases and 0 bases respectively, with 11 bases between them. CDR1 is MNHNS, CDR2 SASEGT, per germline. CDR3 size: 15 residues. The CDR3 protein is CASRDRSSNTGELFF. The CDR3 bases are TGTGCCAGCAGAGACAGGTCCTCGAACACCGGGGAGCTGTTTTTT.

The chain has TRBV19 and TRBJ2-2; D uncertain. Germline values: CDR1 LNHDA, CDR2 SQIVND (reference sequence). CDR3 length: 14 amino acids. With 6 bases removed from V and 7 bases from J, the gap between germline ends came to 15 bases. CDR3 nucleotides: TGTGCCAGTAGCCCCGGTGGTCTCGACGGGGAGCTGTTTTTT. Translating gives CASSPGGLDGELFF. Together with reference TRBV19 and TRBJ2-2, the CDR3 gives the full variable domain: DGGITQSPKYLFRKEGQNVTLSCEQNLNHDAMYWYRQDPGQGLRLIYYSQIVNDFQKGDIAEGYSVSREKKESFPLTVTSAQKNPTAFYLCASSPGGLDGELFFGEGSRLTVL.

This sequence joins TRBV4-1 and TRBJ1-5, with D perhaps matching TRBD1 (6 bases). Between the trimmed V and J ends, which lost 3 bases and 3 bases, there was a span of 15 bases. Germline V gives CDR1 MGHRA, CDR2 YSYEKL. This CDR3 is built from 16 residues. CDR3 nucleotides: TGCGCCAGCAGCCAGGACTTAAGGGGGTCCAATCAGCCCCAGCATTTT. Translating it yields CASSQDLRGSNQPQHF.

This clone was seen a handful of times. The CDR3 is CASRTGGDSGANVLTF. The DNA of the CDR3 is TGTGCCAGCAGAACAGGGGGGGACTCTGGGGCCAACGTCCTGACTTTC. The chain is built from TRBV28 and TRBJ2-6; weak D call: TRBD1 (8 bases). Germline values: CDR1 MDHEN, CDR2 SYDVKM. The CDR3 runs to 16 residues. Trimming shortened V by 6 bases and J by 0 bases, and 12 bases separated the two germline ends.

The CDR3 DNA follows: TGTGCCAGCTTCTCGGGAGGCTGGGGAGAGACCCAGTACTTC. This encodes CASFSGGWGETQYF. The chain carries TRBV28 and TRBJ2-5; 7 bases line up with TRBD2. Germline V gives CDR1 MDHEN, CDR2 SYDVKM. The CDR3 extends over 14 amino acids. The ends lost 8 bases at V and 4 bases at J; junction bases unmatched: 10.

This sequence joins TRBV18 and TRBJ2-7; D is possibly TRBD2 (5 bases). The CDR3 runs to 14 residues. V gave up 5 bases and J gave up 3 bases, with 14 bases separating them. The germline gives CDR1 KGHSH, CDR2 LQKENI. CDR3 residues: CASSAQSRGYEQYF. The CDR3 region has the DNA TGTGCCAGCTCAGCTCAGTCCCGGGGCTACGAGCAGTACTTC. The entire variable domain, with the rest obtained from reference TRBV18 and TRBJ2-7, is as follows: NAGVMQNPRHLVRRRGQEARLRCSPMKGHSHVYWYRQLPEEGLKFMVYLQKENIIDESGMPKERFSAEFPKEGPSILRIQQVVRGDSAAYFCASSAQSRGYEQYFGPGTRLTVT.

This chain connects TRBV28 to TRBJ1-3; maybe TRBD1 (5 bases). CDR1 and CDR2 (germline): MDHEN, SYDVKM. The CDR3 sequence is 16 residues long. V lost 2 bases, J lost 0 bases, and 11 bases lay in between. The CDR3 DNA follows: TGTGCCAGCAGTTTAGGGGCACGGCTCTCTGGAAACACCATATATTTT. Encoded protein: CASSLGARLSGNTIYF.

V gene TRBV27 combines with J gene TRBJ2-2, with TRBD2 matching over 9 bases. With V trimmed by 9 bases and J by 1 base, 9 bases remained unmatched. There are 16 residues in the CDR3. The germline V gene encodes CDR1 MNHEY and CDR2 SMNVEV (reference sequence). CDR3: CASGKTSGWNTGELFF. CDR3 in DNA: TGTGCCAGTGGGAAGACTAGCGGCTGGAACACCGGGGAGCTGTTTTTT.